In this sample, the clone carrying this T cell receptor beta chain turned up a few times. This entry is derived from a study of blood T cell repertoires in COVID-19. About the study: PBMCs, B-cell-depleted T cells, or T cells provided the cDNA or gDNA that made up the material.

This CDR3 comprises 15 residues. The ends were cut back, 6 bases at V and 0 bases at J, with 12 bases in the middle. Germline V gene lookup returns CDR1 SQVTM and CDR2 ANQGSEA. The Seattle patients, enrolled during active infection, were followed longitudinally. This table comes from immunoSEQ multiplex PCR, and its TCRdb copy is limited to in-frame clones, with some not included. There are roughly 160,000 clones in the sample; approximately 85% occur only once, and under 7% lies in the top ten. The source is a woman aged 45-60 years with COVID-19, enrolled during active disease. The sequenced sample consisted of peripheral blood. The chain recombines TRBV29-1 with TRBJ2-6; maybe TRBD1 (6 bases). CDR3 loop: CSVEQGTSGANVLTF. For the CDR3, the DNA is TGCAGCGTCGAACAGGGTACCTCTGGGGCCAACGTCCTGACTTTC.